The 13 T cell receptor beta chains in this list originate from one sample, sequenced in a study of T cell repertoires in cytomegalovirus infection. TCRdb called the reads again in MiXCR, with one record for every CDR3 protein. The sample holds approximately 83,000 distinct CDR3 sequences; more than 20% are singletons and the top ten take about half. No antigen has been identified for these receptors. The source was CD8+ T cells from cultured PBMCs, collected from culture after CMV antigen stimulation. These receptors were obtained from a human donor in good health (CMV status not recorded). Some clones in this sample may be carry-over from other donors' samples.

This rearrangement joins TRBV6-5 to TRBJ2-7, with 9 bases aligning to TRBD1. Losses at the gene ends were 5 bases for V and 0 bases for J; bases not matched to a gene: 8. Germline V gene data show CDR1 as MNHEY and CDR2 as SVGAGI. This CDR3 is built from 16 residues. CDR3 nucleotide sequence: TGTGCCAGCAGTAAATCCGGGACAGGGAGCTCCTACGAGCAGTACTTC. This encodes CASSKSGTGSSYEQYF.

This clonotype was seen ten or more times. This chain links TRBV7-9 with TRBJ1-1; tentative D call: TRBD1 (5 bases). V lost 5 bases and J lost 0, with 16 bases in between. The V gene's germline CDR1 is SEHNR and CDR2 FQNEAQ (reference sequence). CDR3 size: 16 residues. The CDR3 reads CASSPRQNTMNTEAFF. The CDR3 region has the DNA TGTGCCAGCAGCCCGAGACAGAATACCATGAACACTGAAGCTTTCTTT.

The CDR3 DNA follows: TGCGCCAGCAGTGGGACTAGCGGGAGCAATGAGCAGTTCTTC. Its translation: CASSGTSGSNEQFF. V and J are TRBV10-1 and TRBJ2-1; 13 positions agree with TRBD2. Germline CDR1 and CDR2: WNHNN and SYGVQD (reference sequence). With 4 bases clipped from V and 6 bases from J, the junction kept 0 bases outside the gene matches. The CDR3 is 14 residues long.

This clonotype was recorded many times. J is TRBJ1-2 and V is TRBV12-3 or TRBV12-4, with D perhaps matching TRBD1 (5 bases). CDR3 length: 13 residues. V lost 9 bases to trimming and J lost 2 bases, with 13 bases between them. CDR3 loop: CASTGGGNYGYTF. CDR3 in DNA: TGTGCCAGTACAGGCGGAGGGAACTATGGCTACACCTTC.

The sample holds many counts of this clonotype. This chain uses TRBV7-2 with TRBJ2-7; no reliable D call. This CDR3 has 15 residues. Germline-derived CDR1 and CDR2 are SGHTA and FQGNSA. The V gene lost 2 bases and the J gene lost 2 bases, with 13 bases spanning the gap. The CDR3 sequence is CASSLSLGLTYEQYF. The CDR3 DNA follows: TGTGCCAGCAGCTTAAGTCTGGGCCTAACCTACGAGCAGTACTTC.

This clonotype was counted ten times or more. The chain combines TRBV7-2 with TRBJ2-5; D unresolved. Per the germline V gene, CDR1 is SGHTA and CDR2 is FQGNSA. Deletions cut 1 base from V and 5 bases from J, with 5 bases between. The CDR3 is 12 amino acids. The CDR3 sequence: CASSLVGETQYF. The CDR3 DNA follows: TGTGCCAGCAGCTTAGTTGGGGAGACCCAGTACTTC.

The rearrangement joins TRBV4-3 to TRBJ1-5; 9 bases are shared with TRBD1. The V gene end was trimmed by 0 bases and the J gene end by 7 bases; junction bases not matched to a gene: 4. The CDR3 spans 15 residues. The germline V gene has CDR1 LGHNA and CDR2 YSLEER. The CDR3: CASSQEQGARQPQHF. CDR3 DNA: TGCGCCAGCAGCCAAGAACAGGGGGCCCGACAGCCCCAGCATTTT.

The CDR3 region is CASSMAGKNLPLHF. The CDR3, as DNA: TGTGCCAGTAGTATGGCAGGGAAGAACTTACCCCTCCACTTT. The chain is built from TRBV19 and TRBJ1-6, with a possible D match to TRBD1 (5 bases). CDR3 size: 14 residues. Germline V gene sequence: CDR1 LNHDA, CDR2 SQIVND (reference sequence). Trimming removed 3 bases from V and 12 bases from J, with 15 bases in between.

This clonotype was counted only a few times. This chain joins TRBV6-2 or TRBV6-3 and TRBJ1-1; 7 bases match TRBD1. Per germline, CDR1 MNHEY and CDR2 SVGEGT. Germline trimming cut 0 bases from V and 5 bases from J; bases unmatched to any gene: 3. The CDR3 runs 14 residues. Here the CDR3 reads CASSYSGGVTEAFF. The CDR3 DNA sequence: TGTGCCAGCAGTTACTCAGGGGGCGTAACTGAAGCTTTCTTT.

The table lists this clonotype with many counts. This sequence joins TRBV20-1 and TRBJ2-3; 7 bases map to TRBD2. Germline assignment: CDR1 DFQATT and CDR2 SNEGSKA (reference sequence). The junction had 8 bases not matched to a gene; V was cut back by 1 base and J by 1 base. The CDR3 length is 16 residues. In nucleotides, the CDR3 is TGCAGTGCTAGAGTCCTAGCGGAGACGGGCACAGATACGCAGTATTTT. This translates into CSARVLAETGTDTQYF.

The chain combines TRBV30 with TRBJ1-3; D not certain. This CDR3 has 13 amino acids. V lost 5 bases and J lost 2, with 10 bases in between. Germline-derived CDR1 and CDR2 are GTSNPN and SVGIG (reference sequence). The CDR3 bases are TGTGCCTGGGAGGGTGGGGCTGGAAACACCATATATTTT. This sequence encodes CAWEGGAGNTIYF.

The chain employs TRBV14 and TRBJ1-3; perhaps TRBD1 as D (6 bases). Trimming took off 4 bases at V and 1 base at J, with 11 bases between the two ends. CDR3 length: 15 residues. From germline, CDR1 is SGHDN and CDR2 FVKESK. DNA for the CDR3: TGTGCCAGCAGCCTACACAGGGCGTCTGGAAACACCATATATTTT. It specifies CASSLHRASGNTIYF.

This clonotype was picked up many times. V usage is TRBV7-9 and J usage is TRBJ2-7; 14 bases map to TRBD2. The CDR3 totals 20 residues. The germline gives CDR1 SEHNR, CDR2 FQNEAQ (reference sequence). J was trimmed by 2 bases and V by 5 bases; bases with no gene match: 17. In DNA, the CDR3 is TGTGCCAGCAGCCCAAGAGACAGGGGGACTAGCGGGAGATCCGCCTACGAGCAGTACTTC. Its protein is CASSPRDRGTSGRSAYEQYF.